The TCR beta chain described here comes from a study of blood T cell repertoires in COVID-19 (dated by TCRdb to about 2020). Notes on the research overall: Collaborator samples came from the United States, Italy and Spain and covered acute and convalescent phases of COVID-19. Samples came from the ongoing ImmuneRACE study (first 160 participants) plus 1,254 subjects from 6 global collaborators. Where available, HLA class I and class II types were taken from metadata supplied by the sample provider and were not determined by assay-based typing. Deeply sampled blood TCRbeta repertoires from subjects exposed to, actively infected with, or recovered from COVID-19 were included in the dataset. Nearly every sample came with metadata listing a de-identified subject ID, COVID-19 status, age in years and sex. A freely available public database, intended as a resource for researchers studying the immune response to SARS-CoV-2, is where the repertoires were released. The prospective study material was composed of cDNA or gDNA derived from T cells, B-cell-depleted T cells, or PBMCs. Overall study outcomes, separate from this receptor: The quantity of clinical and demographic metadata differed by source and by participant and was supplied without curation.

A note on this clone: Its antigen remains undetermined. No much larger clone exists at a distance of one base, and base qualities are not known.

Enrolling through a virtual design, the prospective study's participants ranged in age from roughly 18 to 95 years and lived across around 25 United States geographic areas. To assign participants to cohorts, the prospective study relied on clinical history that participants themselves reported in a screening survey and a study questionnaire. In the prospective study, mobile phlebotomists collected whole blood, serum and a nasopharyngeal or oropharyngeal swab from each participant. Over a 2-month period, participants in the prospective study had the option of providing additional blood draws and questionnaires. Before DNA extraction, blood samples from the prospective study were shipped at room temperature or frozen. CDR1 and CDR2 (KGHSH, LQKENI) derive from the germline V gene. Including the terminal cysteine and phenylalanine, the CDR3 comprises 14 residues. The sequence is cut down to CDR3 DNA, 42 bases in frame from base 1. Compared with germline, V lacks 2 bases and J lacks 6 bases; bases without a gene match: 1.

TCRbeta CDR3 regions were amplified from genomic DNA by means of the immunoSEQ Assay, a bias-controlled multiplex PCR. For the original study's pipeline: Within the assay, amplification of reference gene primers was used to estimate how many nucleated cells each sample contained. To quantify the absolute abundance of each unique TCRbeta CDR3 rearrangement, sequence reads were collapsed and filtered. For each sample, productive Simpson clonality was calculated as the square root of Simpson's diversity index over productive rearrangements. As stored in TCRdb, this immuneACCESS dataset retains in-frame rearrangements with V and J assigned. A fraction of the clones does not appear; measured against another copy, unresolved V genes explain less than half of the discrepancy, and the remainder lacks a known reason. Clone size and V and J calls were adopted from that table, with D and trimming inferred from the DNA. The sample profile shows about 200,000 clones; around 81% of them were found once. The ten largest account for 7% to 8.5% of the sample.

The clonotype comes from a woman aged 40-49 years with acute COVID-19. The sequencing input was PBMCs or T cells enriched from blood (not recorded which). The sequence links TRBV18 to TRBJ2-1; 10 bases in the junction line up with TRBD2. This receptor carries the CDR3 CASSPTSGTNEQFF. Here is the DNA: TGTGCCAGCTCACCAACTAGCGGGACCAATGAGCAGTTCTTC.